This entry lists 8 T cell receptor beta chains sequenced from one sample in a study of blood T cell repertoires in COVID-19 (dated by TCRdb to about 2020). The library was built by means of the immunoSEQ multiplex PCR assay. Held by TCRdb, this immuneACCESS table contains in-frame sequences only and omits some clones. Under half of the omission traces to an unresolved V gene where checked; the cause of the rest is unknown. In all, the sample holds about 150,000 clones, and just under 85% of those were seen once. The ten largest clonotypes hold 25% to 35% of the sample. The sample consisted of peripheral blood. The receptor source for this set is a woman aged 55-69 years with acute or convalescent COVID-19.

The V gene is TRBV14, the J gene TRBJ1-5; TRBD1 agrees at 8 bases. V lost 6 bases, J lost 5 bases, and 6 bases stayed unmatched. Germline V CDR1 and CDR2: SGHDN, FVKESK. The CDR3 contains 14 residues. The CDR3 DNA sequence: TGTGCCAGCAGGGATGACAGGGGACATCAGCCCCAGCATTTT. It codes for CASRDDRGHQPQHF. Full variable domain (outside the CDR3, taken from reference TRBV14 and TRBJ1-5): EAGVTQFPSHSVIEKGQTVTLRCDPISGHDNLYWYRRVMGKEIKFLLHFVKESKQDESGMPNNRFLAERTGGTYSTLKVQPAELEDSGVYFCASRDDRGHQPQHFGDGTRLSIL.

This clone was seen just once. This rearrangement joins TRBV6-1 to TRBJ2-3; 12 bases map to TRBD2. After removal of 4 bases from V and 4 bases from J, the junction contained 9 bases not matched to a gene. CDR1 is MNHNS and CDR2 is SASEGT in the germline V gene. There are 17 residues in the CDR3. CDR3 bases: TGTGCCAGCAGTGTTACGGGACTAGCGGGCGGAGCAGATACGCAGTATTTT. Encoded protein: CASSVTGLAGGADTQYF.

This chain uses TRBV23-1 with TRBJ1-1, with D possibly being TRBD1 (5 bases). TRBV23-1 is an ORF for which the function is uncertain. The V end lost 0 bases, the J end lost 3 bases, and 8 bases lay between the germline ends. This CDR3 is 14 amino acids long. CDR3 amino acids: CASSQSRGDTEAFF. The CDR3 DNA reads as TGCGCCAGCAGTCAATCGCGGGGGGACACTGAAGCTTTCTTT.

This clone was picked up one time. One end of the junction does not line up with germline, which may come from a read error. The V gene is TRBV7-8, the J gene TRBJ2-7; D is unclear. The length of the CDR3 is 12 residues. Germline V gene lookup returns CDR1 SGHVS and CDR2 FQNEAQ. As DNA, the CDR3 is TGTGCCAGCAGCTCGACATCCTCCGAGCAGTACTTC. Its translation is CASSSTSSEQYF.

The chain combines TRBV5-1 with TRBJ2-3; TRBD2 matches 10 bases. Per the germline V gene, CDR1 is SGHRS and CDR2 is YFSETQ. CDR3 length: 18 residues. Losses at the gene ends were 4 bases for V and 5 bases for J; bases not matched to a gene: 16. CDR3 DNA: TGCGCCAGCAGCACCTTCCCCCCAGCGGGGGGGCCTGAAGATACGCAGTATTTT. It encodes CASSTFPPAGGPEDTQYF.

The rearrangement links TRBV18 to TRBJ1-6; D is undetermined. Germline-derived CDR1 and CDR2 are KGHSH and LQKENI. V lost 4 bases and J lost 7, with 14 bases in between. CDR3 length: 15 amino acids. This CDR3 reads CASSLGTGGNSPLHF. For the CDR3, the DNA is TGTGCCAGCTCACTCGGCACGGGTGGGAATTCACCCCTCCACTTT.

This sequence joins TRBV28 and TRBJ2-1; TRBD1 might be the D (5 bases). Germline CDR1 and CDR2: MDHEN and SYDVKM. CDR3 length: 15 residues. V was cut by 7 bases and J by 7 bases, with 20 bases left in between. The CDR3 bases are TGTGCCAGCAATGGGGCCCAGGCTGATGTGAATGAGCAGTTCTTC. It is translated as CASNGAQADVNEQFF.

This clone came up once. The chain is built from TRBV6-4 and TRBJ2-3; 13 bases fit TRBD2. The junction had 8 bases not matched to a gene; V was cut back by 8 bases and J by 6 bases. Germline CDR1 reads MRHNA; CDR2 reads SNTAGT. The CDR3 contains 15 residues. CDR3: CASAMGTSGADTQYF. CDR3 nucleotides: TGTGCCAGCGCAATGGGGACTAGCGGGGCGGATACGCAGTATTTT.